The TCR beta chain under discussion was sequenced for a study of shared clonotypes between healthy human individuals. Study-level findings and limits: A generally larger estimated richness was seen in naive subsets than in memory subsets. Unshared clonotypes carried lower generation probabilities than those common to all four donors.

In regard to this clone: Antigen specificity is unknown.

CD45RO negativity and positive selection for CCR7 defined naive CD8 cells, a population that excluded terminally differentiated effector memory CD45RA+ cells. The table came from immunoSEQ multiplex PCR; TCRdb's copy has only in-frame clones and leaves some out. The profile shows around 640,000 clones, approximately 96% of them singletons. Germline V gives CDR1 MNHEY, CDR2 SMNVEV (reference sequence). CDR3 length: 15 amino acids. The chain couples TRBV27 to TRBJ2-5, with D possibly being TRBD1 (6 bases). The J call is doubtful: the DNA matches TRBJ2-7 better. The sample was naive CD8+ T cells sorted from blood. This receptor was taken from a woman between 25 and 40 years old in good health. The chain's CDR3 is CASSLSAGALGEQYF. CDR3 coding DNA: TGTGCCAGCAGTTTATCGGCAGGGGCATTGGGCGAGCAGTACTTC.